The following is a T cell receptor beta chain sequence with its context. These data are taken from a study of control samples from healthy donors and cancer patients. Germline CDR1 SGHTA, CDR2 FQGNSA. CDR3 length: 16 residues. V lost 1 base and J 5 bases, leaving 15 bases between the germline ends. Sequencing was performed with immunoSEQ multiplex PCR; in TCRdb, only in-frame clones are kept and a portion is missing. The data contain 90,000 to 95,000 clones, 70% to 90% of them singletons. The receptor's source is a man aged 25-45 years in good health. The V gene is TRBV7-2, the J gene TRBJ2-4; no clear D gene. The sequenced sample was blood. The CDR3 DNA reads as TGTGCCAGCAGCTTAGGGTCTCTGGCCCACCAAAACATTCAGTACTTC. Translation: CASSLGSLAHQNIQYF.